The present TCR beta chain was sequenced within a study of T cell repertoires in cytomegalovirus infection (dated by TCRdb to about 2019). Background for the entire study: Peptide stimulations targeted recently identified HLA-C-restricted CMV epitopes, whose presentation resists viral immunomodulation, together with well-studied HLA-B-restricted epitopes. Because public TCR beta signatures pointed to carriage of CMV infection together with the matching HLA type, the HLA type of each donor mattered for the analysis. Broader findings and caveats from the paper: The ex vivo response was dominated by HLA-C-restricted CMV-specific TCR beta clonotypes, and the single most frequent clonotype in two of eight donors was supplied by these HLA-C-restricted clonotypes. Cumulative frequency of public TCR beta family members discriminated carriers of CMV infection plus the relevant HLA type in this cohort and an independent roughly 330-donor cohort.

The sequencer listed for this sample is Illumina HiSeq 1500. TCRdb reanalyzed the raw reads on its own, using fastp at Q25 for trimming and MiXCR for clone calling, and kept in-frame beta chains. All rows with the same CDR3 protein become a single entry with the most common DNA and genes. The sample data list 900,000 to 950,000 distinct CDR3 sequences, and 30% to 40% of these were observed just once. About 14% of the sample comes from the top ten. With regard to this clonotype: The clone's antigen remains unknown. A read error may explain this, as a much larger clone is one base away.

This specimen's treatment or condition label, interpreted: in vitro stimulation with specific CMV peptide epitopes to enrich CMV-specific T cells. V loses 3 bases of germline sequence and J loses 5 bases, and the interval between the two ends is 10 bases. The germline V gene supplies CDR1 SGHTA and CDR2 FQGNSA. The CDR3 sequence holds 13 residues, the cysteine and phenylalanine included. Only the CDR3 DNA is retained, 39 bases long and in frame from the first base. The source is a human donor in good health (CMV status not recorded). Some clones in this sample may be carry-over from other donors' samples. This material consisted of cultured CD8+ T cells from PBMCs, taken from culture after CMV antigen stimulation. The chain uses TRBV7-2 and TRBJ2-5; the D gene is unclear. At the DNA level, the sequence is TGTGCCAGCAGCTTGTGCGTTTGGGAGACCCAGTACTTC. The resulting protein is CASSLCVWETQYF.